Each of the 20 T cell receptor beta chains below was sequenced from the same sample in a study of cytomegalovirus exposure and HLA in healthy donors. PCR involved 60 Vbeta and 13 Jbeta primers. Data came from immunoSEQ multiplex PCR; TCRdb stores just in-frame clones and leaves some out. The sample spans about 77,000 clones; the ten largest clones claim roughly 13%. The sequenced sample consisted of PBMCs. These receptors came from a man between 50 and 59 years old in good health and CMV-seropositive.

This chain joins TRBV29-1 and TRBJ2-1, with TRBD2 matching over 7 bases. This CDR3 is 15 amino acids long. Germline trimming cut 4 bases from V and 3 bases from J; bases unmatched to any gene: 9. Germline V gene sequence: CDR1 SQVTM, CDR2 ANQGSEA. Here the CDR3 DNA reads TGCAGCGTTGTCGGGGGTAGCGGGTTCTACAATGAGCAGTTCTTC. Translating it yields CSVVGGSGFYNEQFF.

The CDR3 loop reads CASSVNGGAGELFF. CDR3 nucleotides: TGTGCCAGCAGCGTCAACGGGGGGGCCGGGGAGCTGTTTTTT. This chain connects TRBV9 to TRBJ2-2; 8 positions match TRBD2. With V trimmed by 2 bases and J by 6 bases, 3 bases remained unmatched. There are 14 residues in the CDR3. Germline-derived CDR1 and CDR2 are SGDLS and YYNGEE.

The CDR3 bases are TGTGCCAGCAGCTCTACTAGCGGGAGGGGAAATGAGCAGTTCTTC. Its translation: CASSSTSGRGNEQFF. The chain recombines TRBV2 with TRBJ2-1; 13 bases are shared with TRBD2. V lost 6 bases, J lost 7 bases, and 6 bases stayed unmatched. Germline values: CDR1 SNHLY, CDR2 FYNNEI. The CDR3 extends over 15 amino acids.

The chain carries TRBV5-4 and TRBJ2-2; 14 bases align to TRBD2. The J segment lost 7 bases and the V segment lost 5 bases, leaving 7 bases of the junction unmatched. CDR1 SGHNT and CDR2 YYREEE come from the germline V gene (reference sequence). The CDR3 sequence is 16 residues long. The CDR3 region is CASSPGLAGEGGELFF. CDR3 nucleotide sequence: TGTGCCAGCAGTCCGGGACTAGCGGGAGAGGGCGGGGAGCTGTTTTTT.

This chain links TRBV9 with TRBJ1-3; D might be TRBD1 (5 bases). CDR3 length: 17 amino acids. The ends were cut back, 4 bases at V and 4 bases at J, with 21 bases in the middle. CDR1 is SGDLS, CDR2 YYNGEE, per germline. CDR3 DNA: TGTGCCAGCAGCTCAGGAGGGATCTCAAGGGGAGGAAACACCATATATTTT. Translated: CASSSGGISRGGNTIYF.

J is TRBJ1-1 and V is TRBV5-4, with D tentatively TRBD1 (5 bases). Germline V gene sequence: CDR1 SGHNT, CDR2 YYREEE (reference sequence). The CDR3 consists of 14 residues. Trimming shortened V by 0 bases and J by 6 bases, and 12 bases separated the two germline ends. The DNA for the CDR3 is TGTGCCAGCAGCTTGGCCGTCGGGGGGGCTGAAGCTTTCTTT. Translated: CASSLAVGGAEAFF.

The chain joins TRBV28 to TRBJ1-1, with D perhaps TRBD1 (5 bases). Looked up from germline, CDR1 is MDHEN and CDR2 is SYDVKM. V was pared by 2 bases and J by 6 bases, with 16 bases between. The CDR3 runs to 15 residues. Here the CDR3 reads CASSLGTGGEPEAFF. The CDR3 coding sequence is TGTGCCAGCAGTTTAGGGACGGGGGGGGAACCTGAAGCTTTCTTT.

The chain is built from TRBV5-3 and TRBJ1-1; D remains ambiguous. TRBV5-3 belongs to the ORF category, with a function that is uncertain. The CDR3 runs 13 residues. CDR3 sequence (DNA): TGTGACCGAAGCCGGGGAGGAACCACTGAAGCTTTCTTT. It codes for CDRSRGGTTEAFF.

The rearrangement links TRBV25-1 to TRBJ1-1; TRBD1 aligns across 7 bases. The J segment lost 3 bases and the V segment lost 7 bases, leaving 11 bases of the junction unmatched. Per the germline V gene, CDR1 is MGHDK and CDR2 is SYGVNS. This CDR3 has 15 residues. CDR3 in DNA: TGTGCCAGCACCCCAAAGGGCAGGGGGTACACTGAAGCTTTCTTT. Translating gives CASTPKGRGYTEAFF.

This chain uses TRBV2 with TRBJ2-2; possibly TRBD1 for D (6 bases). There are 13 residues in the CDR3. Trimming stripped 11 bases from V and 7 bases from J, with 17 bases between. Per germline, CDR1 SNHLY and CDR2 FYNNEI. In DNA form, the CDR3 reads TGTGCCGGGCGGACAGTCCTCAACGGGGAGCTGTTTTTT. Translation gives CAGRTVLNGELFF.

The chain couples TRBV15 to TRBJ1-3; D not resolved. V shed 0 bases and J shed 0 bases, with 3 bases lying between them. This CDR3 comprises 14 residues. Looked up from germline, CDR1 is LNHNV and CDR2 is YYDKDF (reference sequence). The CDR3 DNA sequence: TGTGCCACCAGCAGAGACAACTCTGGAAACACCATATATTTT. This codes for CATSRDNSGNTIYF.

The gene calls are TRBV5-1 and TRBJ2-5, with 7 bases identical to TRBD2. The germline CDR1 and CDR2 sequences are SGHRS and YFSETQ. Trimming took 6 bases from V and 2 from J; bases not matched to a gene: 7. The CDR3 is 14 amino acids. CDR3 region: CASTTGTNQETQYF. DNA for the CDR3: TGCGCCAGCACTACGGGGACTAATCAAGAGACCCAGTACTTC.

The chain links TRBV27 to TRBJ1-1; 8 positions agree with TRBD1. CDR1 MNHEY and CDR2 SMNVEV come from the germline V gene (reference sequence). V shed 6 bases and J 7 bases; nucleotides not matched to a gene: 7. This CDR3 is built from 13 residues. CDR3 residues: CASRSTGAVEAFF. Written as DNA, the CDR3 is TGTGCCAGCAGATCGACAGGGGCCGTTGAAGCTTTCTTT.

The rearrangement uses TRBV6-1 and TRBJ2-1, with D possibly TRBD1 on 5 matching bases. Looked up from germline, CDR1 is MNHNS and CDR2 is SASEGT. The CDR3 runs 15 residues. Trimming left V 2 bases short and J 0 bases short, with 8 bases between. For the CDR3, the DNA is TGTGCCAGCAGTGAACAGGGCAGCTCCTACAATGAGCAGTTCTTC. Translation gives CASSEQGSSYNEQFF.

The gene calls are TRBV6-1 and TRBJ2-7; TRBD2 agrees at 10 bases. Per the germline V gene, CDR1 is MNHNS and CDR2 is SASEGT. Trimming at V came to 6 bases and at J to 2 bases, leaving 7 bases not matched to a gene. The CDR3 length is 15 residues. The CDR3: CASSLSGRPPYEQYF. The CDR3 coding sequence is TGTGCCAGCAGCCTTAGCGGGAGGCCCCCCTACGAGCAGTACTTC.

This chain links TRBV10-2 with TRBJ1-1; maybe TRBD1 (6 bases). CDR3 length: 14 residues. Germline CDR1 and CDR2: WSHSY and SAAADI. V lost 3 bases and J 1 base, leaving 9 bases between the germline ends. Here the CDR3 reads CASSEQGSNTEAFF. CDR3 bases: TGCGCCAGCAGTGAACAGGGATCGAACACTGAAGCTTTCTTT.

As to this clone: This same CDR3 is encoded by further DNA sequences in the sample. The chain links TRBV6-5 to TRBJ1-5; no reliable D call. Trimming cost V 0 bases and J 4 bases, with 10 bases left between them. Germline-derived CDR1 and CDR2 are MNHEY and SVGAGI. The CDR3 consists of 15 residues. CDR3 amino acids: CASSYSGGGNQPQHF. In DNA, the CDR3 is TGTGCCAGCAGTTACTCGGGAGGCGGTAATCAGCCCCAGCATTTT.

This rearrangement joins TRBV6-1 to TRBJ2-7, with D maybe TRBD2 (5 bases). The CDR3 runs 16 residues. Germline values: CDR1 MNHNS, CDR2 SASEGT. V lost 0 bases, J lost 0 bases, and 12 bases lay in between. CDR3 bases: TGTGCCAGCAGTGAAGCGCGAGTACGGGGCTCCTACGAGCAGTACTTC. This encodes CASSEARVRGSYEQYF.

This chain joins TRBV19 and TRBJ1-1; D is ambiguous. The CDR3 is 14 residues long. Per the germline V gene, CDR1 is LNHDA and CDR2 is SQIVND (reference sequence). The V end lost 2 bases, the J end lost 5 bases, and 12 bases lay between the germline ends. The CDR3 region is CASSIKGGRTEAFF. The DNA of the CDR3 is TGTGCCAGTAGTATAAAGGGAGGAAGGACTGAAGCTTTCTTT.

By frequency, this clone is medium-sized (0.01 to 0.1%). V and J are TRBV7-8 and TRBJ2-1, with D tentatively TRBD1 (5 bases). The V gene's germline CDR1 is SGHVS and CDR2 FQNEAQ. Deletions cut 8 bases from V and 4 bases from J, with 12 bases between. The CDR3 spans 13 residues. CDR3 sequence: CASAGLAYNEQFF. CDR3 DNA: TGTGCCAGCGCAGGGTTAGCTTACAATGAGCAGTTCTTC. Full variable domain (rest looked up from reference TRBV7-8 and TRBJ2-1): GAGVSQSPRYKVAKRGQDVALRCDPISGHVSLFWYQQALGQGPEFLTYFQNEAQLDKSGLPSDRFFAERPEGSVSTLKIQRTQQEDSAVYLCASAGLAYNEQFFGPGTRLTVL.